The 25 T cell receptor beta chains listed next were all sequenced from one sample in a study of control samples from healthy donors and cancer patients (dated by TCRdb to 2020 to 2021). Library method: the immunoSEQ multiplex PCR assay. Here the immuneACCESS table is served through TCRdb, limited to in-frame sequences with V and J called. Missing clones are a known gap in these copies; in checked studies unresolved V genes cover under half, and the rest lacks a known reason. The sample includes roughly 130,000 clones, with roughly 88% observed a single time. Roughly 3.1% of the sample lies in the top ten. The sample taken for sequencing was blood. The receptors stem from a man aged 50 to 60 in good health.

This clone came up once. The chain has TRBV5-4 and TRBJ1-1; a weak D match, TRBD1 (5 bases). CDR3 length: 14 residues. Germline values: CDR1 SGHNT, CDR2 YYREEE (reference sequence). V was trimmed by 5 bases and J by 1 base, leaving 12 bases between them. In nucleotides, the CDR3 is TGTGCCAGCAGGCCTACCACAGGGAACACTGAAGCTTTCTTT. Translating it yields CASRPTTGNTEAFF.

The chain is built from TRBV6-1 and TRBJ1-2, with 12 bases that match TRBD1. V lost 2 bases to trimming and J lost 2 bases; unmatched junction nucleotides: 18. This CDR3 has 21 amino acids. Germline CDR1 is MNHNS and CDR2 is SASEGT. CDR3 coding DNA: TGTGCCAGCAGTGAATATGGGATTGTGGGACAGGGGGCGTCTTCAAACTATGGCTACACCTTC. Its translation is CASSEYGIVGQGASSNYGYTF.

V gene TRBV2 combines with J gene TRBJ2-1; 13 bases are shared with TRBD2. The CDR3 loop spans 15 amino acids. J lost 6 bases, V lost 6 bases, and 5 bases had no gene match. Germline CDR1 SNHLY, CDR2 FYNNEI. CDR3 amino acids: CASRGLAGAVNEQFF. CDR3 nucleotide sequence: TGTGCCAGCAGAGGACTAGCGGGGGCGGTCAATGAGCAGTTCTTC.

The J gene is TRBJ2-7, the V gene TRBV5-1; 9 bases align to TRBD1. The CDR3 runs 14 residues. The V gene's germline CDR1 is SGHRS and CDR2 YFSETQ. J was trimmed by 2 bases and V by 3 bases; bases with no gene match: 3. CDR3 in DNA: TGCGCCAGCAGCTCGGGACAGGGAGCCTACGAGCAGTACTTC. Its protein is CASSSGQGAYEQYF.

The rearrangement uses TRBV11-2 and TRBJ2-7, with D possibly called TRBD1 or TRBD2 (5 bases each). This CDR3 spans 14 amino acids. The V gene lost 5 bases and the J gene lost 1 base, with 12 bases spanning the gap. Looked up from germline, CDR1 is SGHAT and CDR2 is FQNNGV. The CDR3 region is CASSMGPNSYEQYF. The DNA for the CDR3 is TGTGCCAGCAGCATGGGACCAAATTCCTACGAGCAGTACTTC.

The chain is built from TRBV30 and TRBJ2-1; D call uncertain. The CDR3 runs 12 residues. With 2 bases removed from V and 4 bases from J, the gap between germline ends came to 6 bases. Per the germline V gene, CDR1 is GTSNPN and CDR2 is SVGIG (reference sequence). The CDR3 loop reads CAWSPTYNEQFF. The DNA of the CDR3 is TGTGCCTGGAGTCCCACTTACAATGAGCAGTTCTTC.

This clone occurred a few times. The rearrangement joins TRBV7-3 to TRBJ2-3; D is uncertain. Trimming removed 5 bases from V and 0 bases from J, with 3 bases in between. Germline CDR1 and CDR2: SGHTA and FQGTGA. The CDR3 loop spans 12 amino acids. CDR3 in amino acids: CASSPSTDTQYF. CDR3 coding DNA: TGTGCCAGCAGCCCAAGCACAGATACGCAGTATTTT.

The genes are TRBV6-5 and TRBJ2-5; 7 bases match TRBD1. The germline V gene has CDR1 MNHEY and CDR2 SVGAGI. This CDR3 has 15 amino acids. Losses at the gene ends were 5 bases for V and 2 bases for J; bases not matched to a gene: 8. The CDR3 DNA is TGTGCCAGCAGTCGACAGGGCATGACACAAGAGACCCAGTACTTC. This sequence encodes CASSRQGMTQETQYF.

There are a few counts of this clone. The gene calls are TRBV30 and TRBJ2-7; D remains unclear. Germline values: CDR1 GTSNPN, CDR2 SVGIG (reference sequence). This CDR3 is built from 15 residues. V was clipped by 2 bases and J by 4 bases, with 18 bases between them. The DNA of the CDR3 is TGTGCCTGGAGTCCAGGATCTAACGGACGGTACGAGCAGTACTTC. Translated, it gives CAWSPGSNGRYEQYF.

J is TRBJ1-1 and V is TRBV9; D unresolved. This CDR3 is 17 amino acids long. Between the trimmed V and J ends, which lost 0 bases and 8 bases, there was a span of 23 bases. The germline V gene has CDR1 SGDLS and CDR2 YYNGEE. The CDR3 loop is CASSVARWKGRTTEAFF. The CDR3 DNA reads TGTGCCAGCAGCGTAGCTAGGTGGAAGGGCAGAACAACGGAAGCTTTCTTT.

J is TRBJ1-1 and V is TRBV3-1 (or the pseudogene TRBV3-2); the match to TRBD1 covers 10 bases. J gave up 3 bases and V 0 bases, and 7 bases lay outside the gene matches. The CDR3 runs 17 residues. Germline V gene data show CDR1 as LGHDT and CDR2 as YNNKEL (reference sequence). The CDR3: CASSQDLVGTGDTEAFF. DNA for the CDR3: TGTGCCAGCAGCCAAGATTTGGTCGGGACAGGGGACACTGAAGCTTTCTTT.

The count of this clone is one. The chain recombines TRBV11-3 with TRBJ2-2; 14 bases align to TRBD2. Trimming cost V 4 bases and J 3 bases; bases outside gene matches: 4. The CDR3 runs to 17 residues. CDR1 and CDR2 from the germline V gene are SGHNT and YENEEA. The CDR3 protein is CASSSPGLAGDTGELFF. The CDR3 DNA follows: TGTGCCAGCAGCTCGCCGGGACTAGCGGGGGACACCGGGGAGCTGTTTTTT.

The J gene is TRBJ2-3, the V gene TRBV19; D unresolved. Trimming left V 5 bases short and J 2 bases short, with 11 bases between. The CDR3 has 14 amino acids. Germline assignment: CDR1 LNHDA and CDR2 SQIVND (reference sequence). As DNA, the CDR3 is TGTGCCAGTAGTCGCCCAACAGACACAGATACGCAGTATTTT. It yields the protein CASSRPTDTDTQYF.

The gene calls are TRBV19 and TRBJ2-7; D remains ambiguous. This CDR3 contains 13 residues. CDR1 is LNHDA, CDR2 SQIVND, per germline (reference sequence). Trimming cost V 5 bases and J 2 bases, with 10 bases left between them. The CDR3 bases are TGTGCCAGTAGTGCTCGTCCGGCCTACGAGCAGTACTTC. As protein: CASSARPAYEQYF.

The chain carries TRBV6-1 and TRBJ2-2; 13 positions match TRBD2. Germline CDR1 is MNHNS and CDR2 is SASEGT. The CDR3 is 17 amino acids. With 0 bases clipped from V and 6 bases from J, the junction kept 4 bases outside the gene matches. CDR3 bases: TGTGCCAGCAGTGAAGCGCCCGGACTAGCGGGAGCCGGGGAGCTGTTTTTT. Translation gives CASSEAPGLAGAGELFF.

The genes are TRBV7-8 and TRBJ1-4, with a tentative D call TRBD1 (5 bases). The CDR3 covers 16 residues. In germline, CDR1 is SGHVS, CDR2 FQNEAQ. Trimming pared 4 bases from V and 12 bases from J, leaving 24 bases between. CDR3 amino acids: CASSSNPPGKLGELFF. The DNA of the CDR3 is TGTGCCAGCAGCTCAAATCCCCCGGGAAAATTAGGGGAACTGTTTTTT. Based on the CDR3 plus reference TRBV7-8 and TRBJ1-4, the full variable domain is GAGVSQSPRYKVAKRGQDVALRCDPISGHVSLFWYQQALGQGPEFLTYFQNEAQLDKSGLPSDRFFAERPEGSVSTLKIQRTQQEDSAVYLCASSSNPPGKLGELFFGSGTQLSVL.

CDR3 loop: CASSPRGGDQPQHF. The CDR3 DNA follows: TGTGCCAGCAGCCCACGGGGGGGGGACCAGCCCCAGCATTTT. J is TRBJ1-5 and V is TRBV27, with D tentatively TRBD1 (5 bases). Trimming cost V 6 bases and J 7 bases, with 16 bases left between them. The CDR3 is 14 residues long. Germline CDR1 and CDR2: MNHEY and SMNVEV (reference sequence).

This clone appeared a few times. The rearrangement links TRBV29-1 to TRBJ1-1; 8 positions match TRBD1. The CDR3 has 15 residues. J was trimmed by 6 bases and V by 0 bases; bases with no gene match: 9. Germline lookup yields CDR1 SQVTM and CDR2 ANQGSEA. The CDR3 loop is CSVEDFRPGGPEAFF. The CDR3, as DNA: TGCAGCGTTGAAGATTTTCGGCCAGGGGGCCCTGAAGCTTTCTTT.

The chain carries TRBV3-1 (or the pseudogene TRBV3-2) and TRBJ1-2; possible D gene TRBD1, 6 bases. This CDR3 has 16 residues. Germline-derived CDR1 and CDR2 are LGHDT and YNNKEL (reference sequence). V lost 7 bases and J 4 bases, leaving 22 bases between the germline ends. For the CDR3, the DNA is TGTGCCAGCAAACCAAGGCCAGGGGAGGGTAGCTATGGCTACACCTTC. This sequence encodes CASKPRPGEGSYGYTF.

This clone showed up just once. The V gene is TRBV9, the J gene TRBJ2-2; tentatively, D is TRBD1 or TRBD2 (5 bases each). Trimming removed 3 bases at V and 2 bases at J, with 14 bases between. This CDR3 has 16 amino acids. Germline V CDR1 and CDR2: SGDLS, YYNGEE. The CDR3 region has the DNA TGTGCCAGCAGCGCCGGGGACGGGTTCAACACCGGGGAGCTGTTTTTT. The encoded protein is CASSAGDGFNTGELFF.

This chain joins TRBV2 and TRBJ1-5; weak D call: TRBD1 (5 bases). Germline V CDR1 and CDR2: SNHLY, FYNNEI. V was pared by 7 bases and J by 4 bases, with 17 bases between. The CDR3 loop spans 15 amino acids. Here the CDR3 reads CASNSGAGLNQPQHF. In nucleotides, the CDR3 is TGTGCCAGCAATTCCGGGGCCGGCCTTAATCAGCCCCAGCATTTT.

This clone came up a few times. The chain employs TRBV9 and TRBJ2-5; 8 positions match TRBD2. Germline trimming cut 2 bases from V and 0 bases from J; bases unmatched to any gene: 0. CDR3 length: 14 residues. The germline CDR1 and CDR2 sequences are SGDLS and YYNGEE. The CDR3 region has the DNA TGTGCCAGCAGCGTTAGCGGGGACCAAGAGACCCAGTACTTC. This sequence encodes CASSVSGDQETQYF.

J is TRBJ2-5 and V is TRBV2; D is undetermined. CDR1 and CDR2 (germline): SNHLY, FYNNEI. V dropped 4 bases and J dropped 4 bases, with 10 bases sitting between them. The CDR3 has 13 residues. CDR3 sequence reads: CASSGTPAETQYF. The CDR3 DNA reads as TGTGCCAGCAGTGGGACCCCCGCAGAGACCCAGTACTTC.

This sequence joins TRBV7-8 and TRBJ2-2; TRBD2 matches 15 bases. Germline CDR1 reads SGHVS; CDR2 reads FQNEAQ. After removal of 4 bases from V and 3 bases from J, the junction contained 6 bases not matched to a gene. The CDR3 totals 18 residues. The CDR3 nucleotides read TGTGCCAGCAGCTCCCGGACTAGCGGGGGGGCTTACACCGGGGAGCTGTTTTTT. Amino acid sequence: CASSSRTSGGAYTGELFF.

This chain joins TRBV5-8 and TRBJ1-2, with TRBD1 identical over 7 bases. In germline, CDR1 is SGHTS, CDR2 YDEGEE. This CDR3 has 15 residues. V lost 5 bases to trimming and J lost 4 bases; unmatched junction nucleotides: 11. Written as DNA, the CDR3 is TGTGCCAGCAGTTCCACCAGGGGGGGGAGCTATGGCTACACCTTC. Its protein product is CASSSTRGGSYGYTF.